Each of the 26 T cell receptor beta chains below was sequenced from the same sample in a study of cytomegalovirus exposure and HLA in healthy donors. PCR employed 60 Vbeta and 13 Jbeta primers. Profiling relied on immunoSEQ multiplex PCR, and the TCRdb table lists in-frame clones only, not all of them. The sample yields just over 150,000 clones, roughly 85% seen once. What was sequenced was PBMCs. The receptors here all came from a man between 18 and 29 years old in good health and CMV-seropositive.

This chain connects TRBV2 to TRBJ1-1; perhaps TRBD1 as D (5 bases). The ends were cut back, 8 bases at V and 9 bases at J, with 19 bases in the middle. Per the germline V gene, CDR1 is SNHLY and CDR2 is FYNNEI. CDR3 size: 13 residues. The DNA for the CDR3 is TGTGCCAGCCCGGAAGGCCACCCAGGGAAAGCTTTCTTT. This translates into CASPEGHPGKAFF.

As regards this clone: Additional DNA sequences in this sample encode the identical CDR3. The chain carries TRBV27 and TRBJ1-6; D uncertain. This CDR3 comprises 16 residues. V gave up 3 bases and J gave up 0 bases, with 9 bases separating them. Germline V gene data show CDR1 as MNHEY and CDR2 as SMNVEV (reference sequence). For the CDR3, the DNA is TGTGCCAGCAGTTTTTGGGCTGGCTCCTATAATTCACCCCTCCACTTT. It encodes CASSFWAGSYNSPLHF.

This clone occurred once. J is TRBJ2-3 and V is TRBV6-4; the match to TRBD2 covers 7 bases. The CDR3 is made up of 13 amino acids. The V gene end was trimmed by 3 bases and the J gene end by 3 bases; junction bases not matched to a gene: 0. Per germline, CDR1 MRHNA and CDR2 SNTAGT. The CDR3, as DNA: TGTGCCAGCAGTGAGGGGGGGACAGATACGCAGTATTTT. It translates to CASSEGGTDTQYF.

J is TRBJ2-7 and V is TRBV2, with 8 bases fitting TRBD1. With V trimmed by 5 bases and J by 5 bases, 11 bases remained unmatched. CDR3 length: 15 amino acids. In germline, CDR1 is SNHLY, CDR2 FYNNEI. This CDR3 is CASSYRGQGRDEQYF. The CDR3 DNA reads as TGTGCCAGCAGTTACCGAGGACAGGGTCGCGACGAGCAGTACTTC.

CDR3 region: CASSLTSGGQETQYF. CDR3 nucleotides: TGTGCCAGCAGCCTGACTAGCGGGGGTCAAGAGACCCAGTACTTC. The chain is built from TRBV7-6 and TRBJ2-5; 12 bases line up with TRBD2. V trimming: 5 bases; J trimming: 2 bases; junction bases outside the gene matches: 3. Germline lookup yields CDR1 SGHVS and CDR2 FNYEAQ. The CDR3 covers 15 residues.

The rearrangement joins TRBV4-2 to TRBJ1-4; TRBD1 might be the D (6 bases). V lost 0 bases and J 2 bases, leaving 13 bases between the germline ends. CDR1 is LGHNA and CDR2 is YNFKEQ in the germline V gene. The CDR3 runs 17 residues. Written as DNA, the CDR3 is TGTGCCAGCAGCCAAGATACCCTCAGGGGTACTAATGAAAAACTGTTTTTT. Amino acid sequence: CASSQDTLRGTNEKLFF.

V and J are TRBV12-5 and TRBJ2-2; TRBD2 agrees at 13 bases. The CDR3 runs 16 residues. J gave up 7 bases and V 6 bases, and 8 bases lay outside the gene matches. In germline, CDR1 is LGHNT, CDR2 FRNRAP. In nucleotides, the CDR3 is TGTGCTAGTGGATTGACTAGCGGGGGGCCTAGCGGGGAGCTGTTTTTT. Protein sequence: CASGLTSGGPSGELFF.

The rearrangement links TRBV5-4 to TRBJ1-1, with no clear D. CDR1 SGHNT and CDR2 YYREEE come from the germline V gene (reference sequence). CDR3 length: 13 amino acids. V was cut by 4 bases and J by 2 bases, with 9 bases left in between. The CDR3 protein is CASSPFLNTEAFF. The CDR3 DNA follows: TGTGCCAGCAGCCCGTTCCTTAACACTGAAGCTTTCTTT.

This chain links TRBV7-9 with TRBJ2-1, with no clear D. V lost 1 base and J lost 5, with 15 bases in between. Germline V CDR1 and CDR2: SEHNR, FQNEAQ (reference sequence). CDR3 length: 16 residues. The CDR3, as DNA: TGTGCCAGCAGCTTAGAATTTGACTGGTCAAACAATGAGCAGTTCTTC. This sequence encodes CASSLEFDWSNNEQFF.

The CDR3 loop reads CASSPGQGASHGYTF. CDR3 coding DNA: TGTGCCAGCAGCCCGGGGCAGGGGGCATCCCATGGCTACACCTTC. The chain combines TRBV7-8 with TRBJ1-2; TRBD1 aligns across 8 bases. CDR1 SGHVS and CDR2 FQNEAQ come from the germline V gene. With 5 bases clipped from V and 6 bases from J, the junction kept 11 bases outside the gene matches. The length of the CDR3 is 15 residues.

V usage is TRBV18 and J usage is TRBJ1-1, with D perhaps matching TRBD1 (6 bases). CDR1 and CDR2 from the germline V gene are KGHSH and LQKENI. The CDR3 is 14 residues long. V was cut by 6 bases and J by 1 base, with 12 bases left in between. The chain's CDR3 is CASSSDSRNTEAFF. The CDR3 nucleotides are TGTGCCAGCTCTTCGGACAGCAGGAACACTGAAGCTTTCTTT.

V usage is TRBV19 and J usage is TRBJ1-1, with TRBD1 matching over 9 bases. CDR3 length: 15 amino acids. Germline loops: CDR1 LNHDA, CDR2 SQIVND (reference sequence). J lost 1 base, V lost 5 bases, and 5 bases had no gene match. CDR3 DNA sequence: TGTGCCAGTAGTCCCTGGGACAGGGAGAACACTGAAGCTTTCTTT. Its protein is CASSPWDRENTEAFF.

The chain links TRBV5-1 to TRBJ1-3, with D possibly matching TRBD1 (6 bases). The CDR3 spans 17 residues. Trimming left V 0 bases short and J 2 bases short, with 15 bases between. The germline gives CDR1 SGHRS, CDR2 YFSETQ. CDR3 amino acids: CASSLEPNREAGNTIYF. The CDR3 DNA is TGCGCCAGCAGCTTGGAGCCGAACAGGGAAGCTGGAAACACCATATATTTT. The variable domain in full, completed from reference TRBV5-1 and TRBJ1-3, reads KAGVTQTPRYLIKTRGQQVTLSCSPISGHRSVSWYQQTPGQGLQFLFEYFSETQRNKGNFPGRFSGRQFSNSRSEMNVSTLELGDSALYLCASSLEPNREAGNTIYFGEGSWLTVV.

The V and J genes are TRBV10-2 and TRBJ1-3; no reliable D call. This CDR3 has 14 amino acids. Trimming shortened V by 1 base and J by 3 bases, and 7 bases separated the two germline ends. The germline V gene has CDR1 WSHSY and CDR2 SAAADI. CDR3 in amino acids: CASSEFGGGNTIYF. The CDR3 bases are TGCGCCAGCAGTGAGTTCGGCGGTGGAAACACCATATATTTT.

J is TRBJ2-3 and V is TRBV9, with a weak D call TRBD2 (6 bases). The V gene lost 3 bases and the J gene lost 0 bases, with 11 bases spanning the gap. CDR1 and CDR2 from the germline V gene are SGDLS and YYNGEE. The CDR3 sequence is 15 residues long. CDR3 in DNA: TGTGCCAGCAGCGCCCGACTAGGTAGCACAGATACGCAGTATTTT. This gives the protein CASSARLGSTDTQYF.

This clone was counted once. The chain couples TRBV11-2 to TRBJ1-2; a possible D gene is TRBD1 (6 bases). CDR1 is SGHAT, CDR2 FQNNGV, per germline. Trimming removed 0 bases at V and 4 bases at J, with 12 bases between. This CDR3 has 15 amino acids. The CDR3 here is CASSLDTGWAYGYTF. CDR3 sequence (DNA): TGTGCCAGCAGCTTAGACACAGGGTGGGCCTATGGCTACACCTTC. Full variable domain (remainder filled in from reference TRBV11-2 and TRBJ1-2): EAGVAQSPRYKIIEKRQSVAFWCNPISGHATLYWYQQILGQGPKLLIQFQNNGVVDDSQLPKDRFSAERLKGVDSTLKIQPAKLEDSAVYLCASSLDTGWAYGYTFGSGTRLTVV.

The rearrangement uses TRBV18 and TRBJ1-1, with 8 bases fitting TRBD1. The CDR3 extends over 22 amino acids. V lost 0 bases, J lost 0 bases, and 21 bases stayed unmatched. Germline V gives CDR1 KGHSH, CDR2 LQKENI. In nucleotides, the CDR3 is TGTGCCAGCTCACCACCGATTACGCAGGGGGCGGGCGGTGCACCGTTGAACACTGAAGCTTTCTTT. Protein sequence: CASSPPITQGAGGAPLNTEAFF.

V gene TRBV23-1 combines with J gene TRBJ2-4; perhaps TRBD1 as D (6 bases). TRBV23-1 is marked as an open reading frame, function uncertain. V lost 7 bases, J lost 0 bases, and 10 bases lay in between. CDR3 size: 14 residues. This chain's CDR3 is CASISGAAKNIQYF. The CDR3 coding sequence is TGCGCCAGCATATCAGGGGCAGCCAAAAACATTCAGTACTTC.

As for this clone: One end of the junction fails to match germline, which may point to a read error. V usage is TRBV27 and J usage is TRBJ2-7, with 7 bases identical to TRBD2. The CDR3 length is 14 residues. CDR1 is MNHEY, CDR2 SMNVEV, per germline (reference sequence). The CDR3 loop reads CTSGARAGPWEQYF. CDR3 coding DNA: TGTACCAGCGGAGCCCGAGCGGGGCCGTGGGAGCAGTACTTC.

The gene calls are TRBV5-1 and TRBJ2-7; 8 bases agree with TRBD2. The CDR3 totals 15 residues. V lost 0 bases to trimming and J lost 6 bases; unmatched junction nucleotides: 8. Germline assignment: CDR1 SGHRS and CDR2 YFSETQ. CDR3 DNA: TGCGCCAGCAGCTTGGCCGGGAGGGGATATGGCGAGCAGTACTTC. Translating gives CASSLAGRGYGEQYF.

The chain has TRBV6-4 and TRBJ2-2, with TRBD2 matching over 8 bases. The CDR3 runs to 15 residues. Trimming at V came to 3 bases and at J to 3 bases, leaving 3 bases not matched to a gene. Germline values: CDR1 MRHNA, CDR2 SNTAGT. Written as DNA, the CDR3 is TGTGCCAGCAGTGAAGGGACTAGGGACACCGGGGAGCTGTTTTTT. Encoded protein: CASSEGTRDTGELFF.

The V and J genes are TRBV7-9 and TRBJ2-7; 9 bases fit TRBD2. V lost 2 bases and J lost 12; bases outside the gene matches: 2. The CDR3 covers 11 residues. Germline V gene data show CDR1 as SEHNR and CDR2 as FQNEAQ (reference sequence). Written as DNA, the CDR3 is TGTGCCAGCAGCTTACTAGCGGGGACGTACTTC. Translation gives CASSLLAGTYF.

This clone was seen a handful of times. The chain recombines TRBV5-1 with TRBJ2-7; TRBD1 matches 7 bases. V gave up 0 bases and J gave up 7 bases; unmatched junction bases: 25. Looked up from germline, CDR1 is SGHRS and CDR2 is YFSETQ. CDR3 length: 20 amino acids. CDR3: CASSLGPTGTVKIKVREQYF. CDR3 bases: TGCGCCAGCAGCTTGGGCCCCACCGGGACAGTGAAAATCAAGGTCCGGGAGCAGTACTTC.

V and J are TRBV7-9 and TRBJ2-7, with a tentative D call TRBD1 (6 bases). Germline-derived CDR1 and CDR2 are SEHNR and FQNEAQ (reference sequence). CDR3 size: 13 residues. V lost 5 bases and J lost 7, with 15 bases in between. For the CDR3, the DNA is TGTGCCAGCAGCCCCGGGGACAAAAAAGAGCAGTACTTC. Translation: CASSPGDKKEQYF.

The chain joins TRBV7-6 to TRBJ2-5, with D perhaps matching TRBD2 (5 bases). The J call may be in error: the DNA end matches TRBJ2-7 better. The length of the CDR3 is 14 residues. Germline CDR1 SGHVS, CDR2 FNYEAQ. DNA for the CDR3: TGTGCCAGCAGCTTAGCCGGGATCCAGCCCGAGCAGTACTTC. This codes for CASSLAGIQPEQYF.

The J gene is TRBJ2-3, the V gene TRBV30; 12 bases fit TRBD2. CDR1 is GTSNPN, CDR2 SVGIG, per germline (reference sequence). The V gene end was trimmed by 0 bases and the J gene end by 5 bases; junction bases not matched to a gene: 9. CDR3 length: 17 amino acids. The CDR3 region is CAWSVTRTSGVQDTQYF. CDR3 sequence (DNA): TGTGCCTGGAGTGTAACCCGGACTAGCGGGGTCCAAGATACGCAGTATTTT. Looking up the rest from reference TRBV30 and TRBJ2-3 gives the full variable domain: SQTIHQWPATLVQPVGSPLSLECTVEGTSNPNLYWYRQAAGRGLQLLFYSVGIGQISSEVPQNLSASRPQDRQFILSSKKLLLSDSGFYLCAWSVTRTSGVQDTQYFGPGTRLTVL.